Listed below are T cell receptor beta chains from one sample, sequenced in a study of siplizumab effects on memory and regulatory T cells. Sequencing used immunoSEQ multiplex PCR; TCRdb keeps in-frame clones, though not all of them. This table holds just over 60,000 clones, around 79% found once. Sequenced input: memory CD4+ T cells sorted from blood. Receptors were obtained from a human donor in good health. CDR3s include the opening cysteine and the closing phenylalanine or tryptophan. Each record gives: J gene, V gene, D gene, clone size, CDR3 protein, CDR3 DNA. The D gene is left open where the match is weak. The size field is filled for only some rows; it gives once, few, many or a size class.

TRBJ1-2	TRBV7-3	TRBD1	few	CASSPTARDRGPYGYTF	TGTGCCAGCAGCCCCACCGCTCGGGACAGGGGCCCGTATGGCTACACCTTC
TRBJ2-7	TRBV18	NA	NA	CASSPPALLGEQYF	TGTGCCAGCTCACCACCGGCTTTGTTAGGCGAGCAGTACTTC
TRBJ1-5	TRBV5-1	TRBD1	NA	CASSLGGTGAQPQHF	TGCGCCAGCAGCTTGGGTGGGACAGGAGCCCAGCCCCAGCATTTT
TRBJ2-7	TRBV7-8	NA	NA	CASSLGFTSYEQYF	TGTGCCAGCAGCTTAGGCTTCACCTCCTACGAGCAGTACTTC
TRBJ2-7	TRBV25-1	TRBD1	NA	CASSEPGTGRYEQYF	TGTGCCAGCAGTGAACCGGGGACAGGGCGGTACGAGCAGTACTTC
TRBJ2-7	TRBV6-1	TRBD1	NA	CASRGTGEGNEQYF	TGTGCCAGCAGGGGGACAGGGGAAGGGAACGAGCAGTACTTC
TRBJ2-5	TRBV6-1	NA	few	CASLRRGQETQYF	TGTGCCAGCCTTCGTCGGGGGCAAGAGACCCAGTACTTC
TRBJ2-2	TRBV5-6	NA	once	CASSWDAANTGELFF	TGTGCCAGCAGCTGGGACGCCGCGAACACCGGGGAGCTGTTTTTT
TRBJ1-4	TRBV19	NA	once	CASSIGEGEKLFF	TGTGCCAGTAGTATAGGGGAGGGGGAAAAACTGTTTTTT
TRBJ2-2	TRBV18	NA	NA	CASSLRTGELFF	TGTGCCAGCTCACTCCGCACCGGGGAGCTGTTTTTT
TRBJ2-7	TRBV15	TRBD2	NA	CATSRDGSLSSGGADEQYF	TGTGCCACCAGCAGAGACGGGTCCCTTTCTAGCGGGGGGGCGGACGAGCAGTACTTC
TRBJ1-1	TRBV19	NA	NA	CASSITGINTEAFF	TGTGCCAGTAGTATAACAGGGATTAACACTGAAGCTTTCTTT
TRBJ1-3	TRBV6-1	NA	NA	CASSHQGQGNTIYF	TGTGCCAGCAGTCATCAAGGGCAAGGAAACACCATATATTTT
TRBJ2-3	TRBV15	TRBD2	NA	CATYRSGADTQYF	TGTGCCACTTATCGAAGCGGGGCAGATACGCAGTATTTT
TRBJ1-6	TRBV12-5	NA	NA	CASGASRGYNSPLHF	TGTGCTAGTGGTGCGAGCCGCGGATACAATTCACCCCTCCACTTT
TRBJ2-7	TRBV5-1	TRBD1	NA	CASSPSGTEIPKQYF	TGCGCCAGCAGCCCCTCCGGGACAGAAATCCCTAAGCAGTACTTC
TRBJ2-3	TRBV5-1	NA	once	CASSPGTAPVDTQYF	TGCGCCAGCAGCCCCGGGACGGCCCCCGTAGATACGCAGTATTTT
TRBJ2-1	TRBV9	NA	NA	CASSPGGSSYNEQFF	TGTGCCAGCAGCCCTGGGGGGAGCTCCTACAATGAGCAGTTCTTC
TRBJ1-5	TRBV6-1	TRBD1	NA	CASSERRGLMNQPQHF	TGTGCCAGCAGTGAGAGGAGGGGGCTAATGAATCAGCCCCAGCATTTT
TRBJ1-1	TRBV21-1	NA	NA	CASSKGQGARDGAFF	TGTGCCAGCAGCAAAGGACAGGGGGCGAGAGACGGGGCTTTCTTT
TRBJ1-6	TRBV2	NA	NA	CASTPKGSGRDSPLHF	TGTGCCAGCACCCCCAAGGGTTCAGGGCGGGATTCACCCCTCCACTTT
TRBJ2-7	TRBV28	TRBD1	NA	CASRSGTGPYEQYF	TGTGCCAGCAGGTCCGGGACAGGCCCCTACGAGCAGTACTTC
TRBJ2-2	TRBV7-3	NA	NA	CASSLYDWAGELFF	TGTGCCAGCAGCTTATATGATTGGGCCGGGGAGCTGTTTTTT
TRBJ1-4	TRBV19	NA	NA	CASSTLQGTNEKLFF	TGTGCCAGTAGTACCTTACAGGGAACTAATGAAAAACTGTTTTTT
TRBJ2-7	TRBV19	NA	NA	CASSKRLTGFDEQYF	TGTGCCAGTAGTAAGAGGCTAACAGGGTTCGACGAGCAGTACTTC
TRBJ2-5	TRBV2	NA	NA	CASSERQVQETQYF	TGTGCCAGCAGTGAAAGACAGGTCCAAGAGACCCAGTACTTC
TRBJ1-1	TRBV5-1	NA	NA	CASRSSLFMNTEAFF	TGCGCCAGCCGTTCGTCCCTATTTATGAACACTGAAGCTTTCTTT
TRBJ1-1	TRBV29-1	NA	NA	CSVNRAVNTEAFF	TGCAGCGTTAACAGGGCCGTGAACACTGAAGCTTTCTTT
TRBJ1-6	TRBV28	NA	few	CASSLGHDNSPLHF	TGTGCCAGCAGTTTAGGACACGATAATTCACCCCTCCACTTT
TRBJ2-7	TRBV15	NA	NA	CATSRGSPTYEQYF	TGTGCCACCAGCAGAGGGTCTCCTACCTACGAGCAGTACTTC
TRBJ1-1	TRBV13	NA	NA	CASSSNSGVASAFF	TGTGCCAGCAGCTCCAACTCAGGGGTCGCATCCGCTTTCTTT
TRBJ2-7	TRBV18	NA	NA	CASSPPGTGPSSYEQYF	TGTGCCAGCTCACCCCCCGGTACAGGACCGAGCTCCTACGAGCAGTACTTC
TRBJ1-3	TRBV5-1	NA	NA	CASSEGASSGNTIYF	TGCGCCAGCTCGGAAGGGGCGTCCTCTGGAAACACCATATATTTT
TRBJ1-1	TRBV6-5	NA	NA	CASSKQGGGAFF	TGTGCCAGCAGCAAACAGGGTGGCGGAGCTTTCTTT
TRBJ2-7	TRBV7-6	TRBD1	NA	CASSQRTGADEQYF	TGTGCCAGCAGCCAAAGGACAGGGGCGGACGAGCAGTACTTC
TRBJ2-7	TRBV5-8	NA	NA	CASSLVRGNEQYF	TGTGCCAGCAGCTTGGTTCGCGGAAACGAGCAGTACTTC
TRBJ1-1	TRBV5-1	NA	NA	CASSRGIENTEAFF	TGCGCCAGCTCAAGGGGAATAGAGAACACTGAAGCTTTCTTT
TRBJ1-1	TRBV7-8	NA	NA	CASSLVGGNTEAFF	TGTGCCAGCAGCTTAGTCGGTGGGAACACTGAAGCTTTCTTT
TRBJ2-5	TRBV13	TRBD2	once	CASSFGLARETQYF	TGTGCCAGCAGCTTCGGACTAGCTCGAGAGACCCAGTACTTC
TRBJ2-7	TRBV2	NA	NA	CANKDRGGRRGYEQYF	TGTGCCAACAAGGACCGTGGGGGGAGAAGGGGATACGAGCAGTACTTC
TRBJ2-7	TRBV2	NA	NA	CASRATWGQEEQYF	TGTGCCAGCAGAGCTACGTGGGGTCAAGAGGAGCAGTACTTC
TRBJ2-1	TRBV21-1	NA	NA	CASSKKHYEQFF	TGTGCCAGCAGCAAAAAGCATTATGAGCAGTTCTTC
TRBJ2-5	TRBV28	TRBD2	NA	CASSLLLAGVGQYF	TGTGCCAGCAGTTTATTACTAGCGGGGGTCGGCCAGTACTTC
TRBJ1-6	TRBV11-1	TRBD1	NA	CASSSRQGWDNSPLHF	TGTGCCAGCAGCTCCAGACAGGGCTGGGATAATTCACCCCTCCACTTT